This TCR beta chain was documented in a study of siplizumab effects on memory and regulatory T cells. Sequencing used immunoSEQ multiplex PCR; TCRdb keeps in-frame clones, though not all of them. The table has about 120,000 clones, 94% seen once. Per germline, CDR1 SGHNT and CDR2 YYREEE (reference sequence). Trimming removed 0 bases from V and 7 bases from J, with 5 bases in between. The CDR3 has 12 residues. The chain combines TRBV5-4 with TRBJ1-5; possibly TRBD1 for D (5 bases). The source material was non-Treg CD4+ T cells sorted from blood. This sequence was found in a human donor in good health. Written as DNA, the CDR3 is TGTGCCAGCAGCTTGGGGGACCAGCCCCAGCATTTT. Its protein product is CASSLGDQPQHF.